The TCR beta chain described here comes from a study of cytomegalovirus exposure and HLA in healthy donors. Study-level points and caveats: At a 0.05 false discovery rate, a later analysis found over 15,000 TCR beta sequences to be associated with HLA alleles.

With 60 Vbeta and 13 Jbeta primers, the PCR was carried out. Original handling: Among the unique TCR beta chains that a later analysis counted, about 85 million in all, some 10 million were shared. The assay was immunoSEQ multiplex PCR, and TCRdb's table has in-frame clones only and misses some. That table supplies the V and J calls and clone size; D and trimming were determined from the DNA. This sample yields about 130,000 clones, of which around 83% are seen a single time; 2.5% to 3% belongs to the top ten. CDR1 is LNHDA, CDR2 SQIVND, per germline (reference sequence). With 9 bases clipped from V and 0 bases from J, the junction kept 3 bases outside the gene matches. The CDR3 has 13 residues. To note about this clone: Its antigen is not identified.

Although they were nominally healthy when sampled, donors likely had unrecorded immune exposures. The TCR sequence derives from a woman in her late teens or twenties in good health and CMV-seropositive. Sequences were obtained from PBMCs. The chain joins TRBV19 to TRBJ2-7; 9 bases are shared with TRBD2. The CDR3 DNA sequence: TGTGCCAGCGCGGGGGGGATCTCCTACGAGCAGTACTTC. Protein sequence: CASAGGISYEQYF.